These 13 T cell receptor beta chains originate from one sample sequenced in a study of OX40 agonist ivuxolimab in advanced cancers. Produced via immunoSEQ multiplex PCR; TCRdb's table is partial and in-frame only. The profile covers some 55,000 clones, with nearly 80% appearing a single time and around 4.5% taken by the ten largest. The sequenced sample was CD4+ or CD8+ T cells sorted from blood, obtained in a trial of the OX40 agonist ivuxolimab. The receptors here all came from an adult with an advanced solid tumor such as melanoma, head and neck, liver or kidney cancer.

The chain has TRBV5-4 and TRBJ2-1, with 11 positions matching TRBD2. Germline values: CDR1 SGHNT, CDR2 YYREEE (reference sequence). Trimming removed 1 base from V and 0 bases from J; junction bases left unmatched: 3. The CDR3 spans 17 residues. CDR3 in amino acids: CASSLPSGGSSYNEQFF. Here the CDR3 DNA reads TGTGCCAGCAGCTTGCCTAGCGGGGGGAGCTCCTACAATGAGCAGTTCTTC.

This clone appeared a few times. The chain employs TRBV5-5 and TRBJ1-5; 8 bases map to TRBD1. Trimming removed 1 base from V and 5 bases from J; junction bases left unmatched: 8. Per the germline V gene, CDR1 is SGHKS and CDR2 is YYEKEE (reference sequence). The CDR3 runs to 16 residues. Written as DNA, the CDR3 is TGTGCCAGCAGCTTGACAGGACAGGGAGGGCATCAGCCCCAGCATTTT. Its protein product is CASSLTGQGGHQPQHF.

The rearrangement uses TRBV30 and TRBJ2-3; 7 bases agree with TRBD2. The V and J ends lost 8 bases and 3 bases, in that order; junction bases with no gene match: 23. This CDR3 has 18 amino acids. CDR1 and CDR2 from the germline V gene are GTSNPN and SVGIG (reference sequence). CDR3 protein: CAVRRSKSGTRGTDTQYF. CDR3 in DNA: TGTGCCGTCCGAAGAAGTAAGAGCGGGACGAGAGGGACAGATACGCAGTATTTT.

This chain connects TRBV7-8 to TRBJ2-2; TRBD1 agrees at 7 bases. The V segment lost 3 bases and the J segment 4 bases; nucleotides outside the gene matches: 8. This CDR3 region has 16 residues. The V gene's germline CDR1 is SGHVS and CDR2 FQNEAQ. The CDR3 DNA sequence: TGTGCCAGCAGCTTCATACAGGGGTTCGTCACCGGGGAGCTGTTTTTT. This codes for CASSFIQGFVTGELFF.

The chain carries TRBV29-1 and TRBJ1-1; D uncertain. Trimming shortened V by 8 bases and J by 1 base, and 11 bases separated the two germline ends. Germline loops: CDR1 SQVTM, CDR2 ANQGSEA. This CDR3 contains 12 residues. CDR3 amino acids: CSYPWGNTEAFF. Here the CDR3 DNA reads TGCAGCTACCCGTGGGGGAACACTGAAGCTTTCTTT. The full variable domain, completed using reference TRBV29-1 and TRBJ1-1, is SAVISQKPSRDICQRGTSLTIQCQVDSQVTMMFWYRQQPGQSLTLIATANQGSEATYESGFVIDKFPISRPNLTFSTLTVSNMSPEDSSIYLCSYPWGNTEAFFGQGTRLTVV.

V is TRBV10-3 and J is TRBJ2-5; either TRBD1 or TRBD2 may supply D (5 bases each). CDR3 length equals 15 residues. Trimming stripped 6 bases from V and 5 bases from J, with 19 bases between. The V gene's germline CDR1 is ENHRY and CDR2 SYGVKD. The CDR3, as DNA: TGTGCCATCAGCCTCAGGGACCCCTGGCCCGAGACCCAGTACTTC. Translating it yields CAISLRDPWPETQYF.

V and J are TRBV5-6 and TRBJ2-1, with a weak D call TRBD2 (7 bases). From germline, CDR1 is SGHDT and CDR2 YYEEEE. Trimming removed 0 bases at V and 2 bases at J, with 18 bases between. The length of the CDR3 is 18 residues. CDR3 residues: CASSLAPWRGRAYNEQFF. The CDR3 DNA sequence: TGTGCCAGCAGCTTGGCCCCCTGGCGGGGGCGGGCCTACAATGAGCAGTTCTTC.

The CDR3, as DNA: TGTGCCAGCAGCCCAATGAGGGCCAATGAGCAGTTCTTC. It codes for CASSPMRANEQFF. The rearrangement links TRBV6-6 to TRBJ2-1, with D possibly TRBD2 on 5 matching bases. Trimming stripped 6 bases from V and 6 bases from J, with 12 bases between. Germline V gene lookup returns CDR1 MNHNY and CDR2 SVGAGI (reference sequence). The CDR3 has 13 amino acids.

V is TRBV29-1 and J is TRBJ2-1, with D tentatively TRBD2 (6 bases). The CDR3 loop spans 15 amino acids. Germline CDR1 and CDR2: SQVTM and ANQGSEA. V dropped 7 bases and J dropped 7 bases, with 23 bases sitting between them. The CDR3 region has the DNA TGCAGCGCCGCCCGACGGGAGACGACTCCGAATGAGCAGTTCTTC. Its protein product is CSAARRETTPNEQFF.

This clone was counted a few times. V usage is TRBV2 and J usage is TRBJ1-1; maybe TRBD1 (5 bases). Germline values: CDR1 SNHLY, CDR2 FYNNEI. V was pared by 1 base and J by 5 bases, with 8 bases between. The CDR3 runs 13 residues. The CDR3 sequence: CASSEEGMTEAFF. The CDR3 DNA reads as TGTGCCAGCAGTGAAGAGGGGATGACTGAAGCTTTCTTT.

The chain joins TRBV7-6 to TRBJ1-5; TRBD1 matches at 8 bases. This CDR3 contains 15 residues. Germline V CDR1 and CDR2: SGHVS, FNYEAQ. V gave up 4 bases and J gave up 6 bases; unmatched junction bases: 8. CDR3 bases: TGTGCCAGCAGCTCTCGACAGGGGAGGGGTCAGCCCCAGCATTTT. This sequence encodes CASSSRQGRGQPQHF.

The chain's CDR3 is CASSPQGWGDTEAFF. CDR3 in DNA: TGTGCCAGCTCACCACAGGGGTGGGGGGACACTGAAGCTTTCTTT. The chain carries TRBV18 and TRBJ1-1; tentative D call: TRBD1 (5 bases). V was shortened by 1 base and J by 3 bases, with 12 bases between the two germline ends. Germline lookup yields CDR1 KGHSH and CDR2 LQKENI. The CDR3 has 15 residues.

This clone came up once. The rearrangement links TRBV10-1 to TRBJ2-5; 13 bases fit TRBD2. CDR1 and CDR2 (germline): WNHNN, SYGVQD (reference sequence). V shed 3 bases, J shed 4 bases, and the junction held 5 bases outside the gene matches. The length of the CDR3 is 16 residues. As DNA, the CDR3 is TGCGCCAGCAGTGAATCCCGGACTAGCGGGGGAGAGACCCAGTACTTC. Translation gives CASSESRTSGGETQYF.